The 5 T cell receptor beta chains below come from one sample, sequenced in a study of shared clonotypes between healthy human individuals. Assay: immunoSEQ multiplex PCR; the TCRdb copy retains only in-frame clones and omits some. The profile shows a few million clones, under 95% of them singletons. Sequenced input: naive CD4+ T cells from PBMCs. The subset: CD45RA+ positively selected. All receptors come from a man between 18 and 29 years old in good health. Some clones in this sample may be carry-over from other donors' samples.

The V call is TRBV4-1, the J call TRBJ2-4; 8 bases line up with TRBD2. The CDR3 has 18 residues. The J segment lost 5 bases and the V segment lost 1 base, leaving 13 bases of the junction unmatched. Germline CDR1 is MGHRA and CDR2 is YSYEKL. CDR3 sequence: CASSQVRSLLAEENIQYF. CDR3 nucleotides: TGCGCCAGCAGCCAAGTAAGAAGTTTACTAGCGGAAGAAAACATTCAGTACTTC.

For the CDR3, the DNA is TGTGCCAGCAGCGCTACCCTAGCTGGCGGGAGGCCCTACAATGAGCAGTTCTTC. Protein sequence: CASSATLAGGRPYNEQFF. The chain employs TRBV5-4 and TRBJ2-1; 8 nucleotides align to TRBD2. CDR1 and CDR2 (germline): SGHNT, YYREEE (reference sequence). V lost 4 bases and J lost 2; bases outside the gene matches: 14. CDR3 length equals 18 residues.

The CDR3 region has the DNA TGTGCCAGCAGCGTAGCTCCCAGGACTAGCGGGAGGGCGGGAGATACGCAGTATTTT. Its protein product is CASSVAPRTSGRAGDTQYF. V and J are TRBV9 and TRBJ2-3; 15 nucleotides match TRBD2. The CDR3 has 19 amino acids. The J segment lost 5 bases and the V segment lost 0 bases, leaving 10 bases of the junction unmatched. The germline V gene has CDR1 SGDLS and CDR2 YYNGEE. The variable domain in full, completed from reference TRBV9 and TRBJ2-3, reads DSGVTQTPKHLITATGQRVTLRCSPRSGDLSVYWYQQSLDQGLQFLIQYYNGEERAKGNILERFSAQQFPDLHSELNLSSLELGDSALYFCASSVAPRTSGRAGDTQYFGPGTRLTVL.

V gene TRBV15 combines with J gene TRBJ2-3; 7 bases map to TRBD2. Germline V gene lookup returns CDR1 LNHNV and CDR2 YYDKDF (reference sequence). The CDR3 contains 16 residues. Trimming at V came to 3 bases and at J to 0 bases, leaving 6 bases not matched to a gene. CDR3 bases: TGTGCCACCAGCAGCGGGGGGAGTGCTAGCACAGATACGCAGTATTTT. This sequence encodes CATSSGGSASTDTQYF. Full variable domain (rest looked up from reference TRBV15 and TRBJ2-3): DAMVIQNPRYQVTQFGKPVTLSCSQTLNHNVMYWYQQKSSQAPKLLFHYYDKDFNNEADTPDNFQSRRPNTSFCFLDIRSPGLGDTAMYLCATSSGGSASTDTQYFGPGTRLTVL.

The count of this clone is one. V usage is TRBV28 and J usage is TRBJ2-2; tentative D call: TRBD2 (5 bases). This CDR3 is 13 amino acids long. Germline V gene lookup returns CDR1 MDHEN and CDR2 SYDVKM. The V gene lost 6 bases and the J gene lost 6 bases, with 11 bases spanning the gap. CDR3: CASRRGSAGELFF. The CDR3 DNA follows: TGTGCCAGCAGACGAGGGTCAGCCGGGGAGCTGTTTTTT.